These 25 T cell receptor beta chains share one sample of origin, sequenced in a study of T cells after yellow fever vaccination (dated by TCRdb to about 2019). The library was made by 5' RACE. Sequenced using an Illumina NovaSeq 6000. TCRdb redid the processing of the public reads, applying fastp at Q25 and MiXCR, and retained in-frame beta chains. CDR3 protein sequences are deduplicated, and each keeps its most common genes and DNA. The sample has over 300,000 distinct CDR3 sequences on record, about 4% of them singletons. About 26% of the sample is in the top ten clones. The sample's treatment or condition label is to be understood as: live attenuated yellow fever vaccine strain. Material: PBMCs, obtained 5 days after the yellow fever booster vaccination. Receptors were obtained from a man aged 18-30 years who received the YFV17D yellow fever vaccine.

In its sample, this clonotype was seen a few times. The chain has TRBV16 and TRBJ1-1; 7 bases match TRBD1. V shed 4 bases and J 6 bases; nucleotides not matched to a gene: 5. This CDR3 has 13 residues. Germline CDR1 reads KGHSY; CDR2 reads FQNENV. The CDR3 coding sequence is TGTGCCAGCAGCCCAGGGGGTTTCGCTGAAGCTTTCTTT. Translation gives CASSPGGFAEAFF.

This clonotype occurred many times. V usage is TRBV4-3 and J usage is TRBJ2-5; 7 bases line up with TRBD2. V shed 1 base, J shed 3 bases, and the junction held 2 bases outside the gene matches. CDR3 length: 14 amino acids. Germline CDR1 and CDR2: LGHNA and YSLEER. CDR3 region: CASSQAGLEETQYF. CDR3 nucleotides: TGCGCCAGCAGCCAAGCAGGACTAGAAGAGACCCAGTACTTC.

The rearrangement uses TRBV28 and TRBJ2-7, with TRBD2 matching 9 bases. V gave up 4 bases and J gave up 3 bases; unmatched junction bases: 1. This CDR3 has 13 amino acids. The germline V gene encodes CDR1 MDHEN and CDR2 SYDVKM. The CDR3 loop is CASSSSGVYEQYV. CDR3 in DNA: TGTGCCAGCAGTTCTAGCGGGGTCTACGAGCAGTACGTC.

This clonotype appeared many times. The genes are TRBV7-8 and TRBJ1-1; D remains ambiguous. This CDR3 region has 14 residues. With 3 bases removed from V and 0 bases from J, the gap between germline ends came to 8 bases. Germline V gene lookup returns CDR1 SGHVS and CDR2 FQNEAQ. The CDR3 here is CASSFLRMNTEAFF. In DNA, the CDR3 is TGTGCCAGCAGCTTTCTTCGCATGAACACTGAAGCTTTCTTT.

This clonotype was counted between two and nine times. The chain has TRBV5-1 and TRBJ1-6; 9 bases are a match to TRBD1. The CDR3 length is 18 residues. The trim removed 4 bases at V and 5 bases at J, leaving 13 bases unmatched. The V gene's germline CDR1 is SGHRS and CDR2 YFSETQ. CDR3 loop: CASSPEGTGSMDNSPLHF. The CDR3 region has the DNA TGCGCCAGCAGCCCCGAGGGGACAGGGAGTATGGATAATTCACCCCTCCACTTT.

Ten or more counts support this clonotype. J is TRBJ1-2 and V is TRBV6-5, with 10 bases fitting TRBD1. Germline CDR1 reads MNHEY; CDR2 reads SVGAGI. With V trimmed by 6 bases and J by 7 bases, 8 bases remained unmatched. CDR3 length: 14 amino acids. The CDR3: CASRSGGQGLGYTF. The CDR3 DNA is TGTGCCAGCAGGTCGGGGGGACAGGGGCTTGGCTACACCTTC.

The chain combines TRBV5-1 with TRBJ2-3; TRBD1 is a possible D gene (5 bases). V was clipped by 2 bases and J by 5 bases, with 9 bases between them. The CDR3 covers 13 residues. Germline V gene sequence: CDR1 SGHRS, CDR2 YFSETQ. The CDR3 reads CASSFEGEDTQYF. The CDR3 region has the DNA TGCGCCAGCAGCTTTGAAGGGGAAGATACGCAGTATTTT.

This clonotype was recorded at least ten times. The gene calls are TRBV7-9 and TRBJ1-2, with D possibly TRBD1 on 6 matching bases. Germline loops: CDR1 SEHNR, CDR2 FQNEAQ (reference sequence). V was cut by 3 bases and J by 4 bases, with 15 bases left in between. The CDR3 is 15 residues long. The CDR3 loop reads CASSLIQGTSYGYTF. CDR3 sequence (DNA): TGTGCCAGCAGCTTGATACAGGGTACCTCCTATGGCTACACCTTC.

This clonotype was counted a few times. This chain joins TRBV5-1 and TRBJ2-2; D uncertain. This CDR3 contains 14 residues. Germline CDR1 reads SGHRS; CDR2 reads YFSETQ. V gave up 6 bases and J gave up 2 bases, with 11 bases separating them. The CDR3 DNA follows: TGCGCCAGCACCCTTTCGACCAACACCGGGGAGCTGTTTTTT. Residues: CASTLSTNTGELFF.

This clonotype was recorded a few times. J is TRBJ1-2 and V is TRBV18, with TRBD1 matching 7 bases. Unmatched junction bases numbered 4, after V lost 3 bases and J lost 3 bases. Germline V lookup: CDR1 KGHSH, CDR2 LQKENI. There are 14 residues in the CDR3. The CDR3 sequence: CASSPTGQDYGYTF. The CDR3 DNA is TGTGCCAGCTCACCGACAGGGCAGGACTATGGCTACACCTTC.

This clonotype was seen repeatedly, ten times or more. This chain links TRBV5-1 with TRBJ2-3, with D tentatively TRBD2 (6 bases). V shed 4 bases and J shed 3 bases, with 15 bases lying between them. CDR3 length equals 15 residues. Germline V lookup: CDR1 SGHRS, CDR2 YFSETQ. CDR3 residues: CASSLGGVYTDTQYF. The CDR3 region has the DNA TGCGCCAGCAGCCTCGGAGGGGTATATACAGATACGCAGTATTTT.

This chain connects TRBV11-2 to TRBJ2-3, with D uncertain. The CDR3 length is 13 residues. Trimming removed 3 bases at V and 4 bases at J, with 8 bases between. From germline, CDR1 is SGHAT and CDR2 FQNNGV. The CDR3 is CASSFSPPDTQYF. CDR3 nucleotides: TGTGCCAGCAGCTTTAGTCCCCCAGATACGCAGTATTTT.

The rearrangement uses TRBV9 and TRBJ2-2, with a weak D call TRBD2 (5 bases). Germline V CDR1 and CDR2: SGDLS, YYNGEE. V was trimmed by 8 bases and J by 2 bases, leaving 13 bases between them. This CDR3 is built from 14 residues. The CDR3 reads CASNDGLNTGELFF. The CDR3 coding sequence is TGTGCCAGTAATGACGGACTCAACACCGGGGAGCTGTTTTTT.

This clonotype occurred many times. The chain employs TRBV5-1 and TRBJ1-2; tentative D call: TRBD1 (6 bases). V was pared by 4 bases and J by 4 bases, with 11 bases between. Germline CDR1 reads SGHRS; CDR2 reads YFSETQ. This CDR3 has 13 amino acids. This CDR3 is CASSPGQTYGYTF. The CDR3 DNA reads as TGCGCCAGCAGCCCCGGACAGACCTATGGCTACACCTTC.

The J gene is TRBJ2-3, the V gene TRBV11-2; possible D gene TRBD1, 5 bases. Per germline, CDR1 SGHAT and CDR2 FQNNGV. The CDR3 covers 15 residues. V lost 3 bases and J 5 bases, leaving 15 bases between the germline ends. The CDR3 region has the DNA TGTGCCAGCAGCTTTAGTACAAGGGGAAGAGATACGCAGTATTTT. Encoded protein: CASSFSTRGRDTQYF.

This CDR3 is CASSLTRGFADTQYF. The CDR3 region has the DNA TGTGCCAGCAGCTTGACCCGGGGGTTCGCAGATACGCAGTATTTT. The chain joins TRBV7-9 to TRBJ2-3; weak D call: TRBD2 (6 bases). The CDR3 has 15 amino acids. Germline CDR1 is SEHNR and CDR2 is FQNEAQ (reference sequence). Trimming took off 3 bases at V and 4 bases at J, with 14 bases between the two ends.

Ten or more counts support this clonotype. The V and J genes are TRBV7-8 and TRBJ1-2; D is perhaps TRBD1 (5 bases). With 0 bases removed from V and 2 bases from J, the gap between germline ends came to 7 bases. In germline, CDR1 is SGHVS, CDR2 FQNEAQ. The CDR3 covers 14 residues. The CDR3 DNA is TGTGCCAGCAGCTTAGCAGGGACCAACTATGGCTACACCTTC. This codes for CASSLAGTNYGYTF.

This clonotype was seen a handful of times. The CDR3 loop reads CASSQDYATGGIGYTF. In DNA, the CDR3 is TGTGCCAGCAGCCAAGATTATGCGACAGGGGGCATTGGCTACACCTTC. This chain uses TRBV4-2 with TRBJ1-2; 10 nucleotides line up with TRBD1. Losses at the gene ends were 0 bases for V and 7 bases for J; bases not matched to a gene: 8. Germline values: CDR1 LGHNA, CDR2 YNFKEQ. There are 16 residues in the CDR3.

The chain employs TRBV12-3 or TRBV12-4 and TRBJ2-1; D may be TRBD1 (6 bases). Trimming left V 6 bases short and J 3 bases short, with 36 bases between. The CDR3 contains 22 residues. The CDR3 bases are TGTGCCAGCAGCCCTATACCGGACCGGGACACCCGTCGGAGGACCGGCTACAATGAGCAGTTCTTC. Protein: CASSPIPDRDTRRRTGYNEQFF.

In this sample, this clonotype turned up many times. The rearrangement uses TRBV12-3 or TRBV12-4 and TRBJ1-2, with a weak D call TRBD1 (6 bases). The CDR3 has 14 amino acids. Trimming took off 1 base at V and 5 bases at J, with 11 bases between the two ends. The CDR3 reads CASSLGRGSYGYTF. The CDR3 DNA sequence: TGTGCCAGCAGTTTAGGCAGGGGTTCTTATGGCTACACCTTC.

This clonotype was counted between two and nine times. The J gene is TRBJ1-2, the V gene TRBV6-5; no reliable D call. The CDR3 runs 16 residues. The ends were cut back, 0 bases at V and 1 base at J, with 12 bases in the middle. Germline V CDR1 and CDR2: MNHEY, SVGAGI. The CDR3 DNA reads as TGTGCCAGCAGTTACTCGTTACTTACAGATAACTATGGCTACACCTTC. Translating it yields CASSYSLLTDNYGYTF.

This clonotype occurred a few times. The chain joins TRBV6-2 or TRBV6-3 to TRBJ1-5; D gene ambiguous. Trimming shortened V by 0 bases and J by 3 bases, and 9 bases separated the two germline ends. The germline CDR1 and CDR2 sequences are MNHEY and SVGEGT. The CDR3 extends over 15 amino acids. The CDR3 coding sequence is TGTGCCAGCAGTTACTCGAGAATTCTCAATCAGCCCCAGCATTTT. Amino acid sequence: CASSYSRILNQPQHF.

This clonotype appeared many times. This chain links TRBV19 with TRBJ1-1; D may be TRBD1 (6 bases). The CDR3 has 13 amino acids. V gave up 3 bases and J gave up 3 bases, with 8 bases separating them. Germline loops: CDR1 LNHDA, CDR2 SQIVND (reference sequence). The CDR3: CASSIEGDTEAFF. CDR3 sequence (DNA): TGTGCCAGTAGTATCGAGGGGGACACTGAAGCTTTCTTT.

The chain couples TRBV7-9 to TRBJ2-1, with TRBD2 matching over 7 bases. Trimming took 3 bases from V and 7 from J; bases not matched to a gene: 12. CDR1 is SEHNR, CDR2 FQNEAQ, per germline (reference sequence). The CDR3 runs 16 residues. CDR3 region: CASSFLSGDPRNEQFF. Written as DNA, the CDR3 is TGTGCCAGCAGCTTCTTGAGCGGGGACCCGAGAAATGAGCAGTTCTTC.

This clonotype was seen a few times. The CDR3 bases are TGTGCCACCAGCAGAGGGGTAGGGGTTTTCTCCTACGAGCAGTACGTC. Residues: CATSRGVGVFSYEQYV. The chain carries TRBV15 and TRBJ2-7; D may be TRBD1 (5 bases). V dropped 1 base and J dropped 0 bases, with 13 bases sitting between them. The CDR3 has 16 amino acids. CDR1 and CDR2 from the germline V gene are LNHNV and YYDKDF (reference sequence).